These 13 T cell receptor beta chains originate from one sample sequenced in a study of blood T cells in healthy people across ages. Combining a sample-barcoded 5' primer with a J-beta primer mix, a second PCR ran for roughly 7 to 11 cycles. Each CDR3 protein is one row after TCRdb ran MiXCR on the 5' RACE reads. The sample holds 700,000 or so distinct CDR3 sequences, 22% seen once. What was sequenced was blood. Every receptor here comes from a man aged 65 to 85 in good health.

In its sample, this clonotype was seen a few times. The V gene is TRBV6-1, the J gene TRBJ2-1, with a weak D call TRBD1 (6 bases). CDR3 length equals 14 residues. The V gene lost 2 bases and the J gene lost 3 bases, with 8 bases spanning the gap. Germline loops: CDR1 MNHNS, CDR2 SASEGT. The CDR3 loop reads CASSEQGNYNEQFF. In DNA form, the CDR3 reads TGTGCCAGCAGTGAACAGGGGAACTACAATGAGCAGTTCTTC.

This clonotype was picked up a small number of times. The chain is built from TRBV6-5 and TRBJ1-1, with a tentative D call TRBD1 (5 bases). The CDR3 loop spans 15 amino acids. CDR1 and CDR2 from the germline V gene are MNHEY and SVGAGI. Between the trimmed V and J ends, which lost 5 bases and 4 bases, there was a span of 17 bases. The CDR3 sequence: CASSPPTGRGTEAFF. CDR3 DNA: TGTGCCAGCAGTCCTCCGACCGGGAGGGGCACTGAAGCTTTCTTT.

A few counts support this clonotype. V gene TRBV20-1 combines with J gene TRBJ2-5; D is tentatively TRBD1 or TRBD2 (6 bases each). The germline V and J ends were trimmed by 0 bases and 2 bases, with 13 bases remaining between them. The CDR3 is 15 residues long. Germline lookup yields CDR1 DFQATT and CDR2 SNEGSKA (reference sequence). CDR3 coding DNA: TGCAGTGCTAGAGATCGAACGGGGGCACAAGAGACCCAGTACTTC. This sequence encodes CSARDRTGAQETQYF.

The chain couples TRBV29-1 to TRBJ1-2; unclear D gene. The CDR3 length is 11 residues. Germline V gene data show CDR1 as SQVTM and CDR2 as ANQGSEA. Trimming left V 8 bases short and J 4 bases short, with 11 bases between. In DNA form, the CDR3 reads TGCAGCTATCAGAGTGGCTATGGCTACACCTTC. Encoded protein: CSYQSGYGYTF.

This clonotype is a singleton in its sample. The V and J genes are TRBV7-8 and TRBJ2-7, with TRBD2 matching over 9 bases. The junction had 10 bases not matched to a gene; V was cut back by 5 bases and J by 2 bases. Germline CDR1 is SGHVS and CDR2 is FQNEAQ. The CDR3 sequence is 16 residues long. This CDR3 reads CASSPSRAGGTYEQYF. The CDR3 DNA reads as TGTGCCAGCAGCCCATCTAGAGCGGGGGGAACCTACGAGCAGTACTTC.

This clonotype was picked up many times. CDR3 sequence reads: CASNTSPDTQYF. The CDR3 nucleotides are TGTGCCAGCAATACGTCGCCAGATACGCAGTATTTT. The rearrangement joins TRBV6-2 or TRBV6-3 to TRBJ2-3; D ambiguous. The CDR3 covers 12 residues. Germline V gene data show CDR1 as MNHEY and CDR2 as SVGEGT. The V end was cut by 7 bases, the J end by 4 bases, with 9 bases between.

This clonotype was seen repeatedly, ten times or more. The chain recombines TRBV27 with TRBJ2-2; D remains ambiguous. Trimming left V 0 bases short and J 4 bases short, with 3 bases between. Germline V gene data show CDR1 as MNHEY and CDR2 as SMNVEV (reference sequence). This CDR3 is 13 amino acids long. In DNA form, the CDR3 reads TGTGCCAGCAGTTTATCAGGCACCGGGGAGCTGTTTTTT. Protein product: CASSLSGTGELFF.

The rearrangement links TRBV6-5 to TRBJ1-3; the D is unclear. The germline V gene encodes CDR1 MNHEY and CDR2 SVGAGI. The CDR3 extends over 15 amino acids. V was trimmed by 1 base and J by 1 base, leaving 8 bases between them. The CDR3 nucleotides read TGTGCCAGCAGTTACTTCGACAAGTCTGGAAACACCATATATTTT. Protein: CASSYFDKSGNTIYF.

The chain uses TRBV21-1 and TRBJ1-3. TRBV21-1 is a listed pseudogene. The CDR3 runs to 19 residues. CDR3 sequence reads: CASSKALYEGEGSGNTIYF. In nucleotides, the CDR3 is TGTGCCAGCAGCAAAGCGCTATACGAGGGAGAGGGCTCTGGAAACACCATATATTTT.

V and J are TRBV19 and TRBJ1-2; D call uncertain. The CDR3 consists of 15 residues. Germline CDR1 reads LNHDA; CDR2 reads SQIVND (reference sequence). V was cut by 5 bases and J by 6 bases, with 19 bases left in between. The CDR3 nucleotides read TGTGCCAGTAGTCCCCGGGCGGCCCTGATCCATGGCTACACCTTC. Its protein is CASSPRAALIHGYTF.

This clonotype was seen a handful of times. J is TRBJ2-3 and V is TRBV5-1; 9 positions match TRBD2. CDR1 and CDR2 from the germline V gene are SGHRS and YFSETQ. V shed 4 bases, J shed 5 bases, and the junction held 11 bases outside the gene matches. The length of the CDR3 is 16 residues. The CDR3 loop is CASSRRTSEIGDTQYF. As DNA, the CDR3 is TGCGCCAGCAGCCGACGGACTAGCGAAATTGGAGATACGCAGTATTTT.

The genes are TRBV3-1 and TRBJ2-7, with D possibly being TRBD1 (6 bases). The V end was cut by 3 bases, the J end by 2 bases, with 11 bases between. The CDR3 spans 14 residues. Germline CDR1 LGHDT, CDR2 YNNKEL (reference sequence). The CDR3, as DNA: TGTGCCAGCAGCCAGAGCAACAGGGCCTACGAGCAGTACTTC. The encoded protein is CASSQSNRAYEQYF.

This clonotype was picked up a small number of times. V gene TRBV20-1 combines with J gene TRBJ1-6; D gene ambiguous. The CDR3 length is 15 residues. V was cut by 3 bases and J by 4 bases, with 13 bases left in between. Germline V lookup: CDR1 DFQATT, CDR2 SNEGSKA (reference sequence). CDR3: CSASEAGAYNSPLHF. The CDR3 DNA reads TGCAGTGCTAGTGAGGCAGGCGCATATAATTCACCCCTCCACTTT.